Below, 10 T cell receptor beta chains from the same sample are listed, as sequenced in a study of cytomegalovirus exposure and HLA in healthy donors. PCR employed 60 Vbeta and 13 Jbeta primers. Libraries were prepared by immunoSEQ multiplex PCR; TCRdb keeps only in-frame clonotypes and omits some of them. The sample has 150,000 to 200,000 clones, about four fifths seen once. The sequenced sample consisted of PBMCs. The receptor set was obtained from a woman aged 30 to 39 in good health and CMV-seronegative.

This clone was observed a few times. The V and J genes are TRBV5-1 and TRBJ1-6; 7 nucleotides line up with TRBD1. CDR3 size: 16 residues. J gave up 5 bases and V 4 bases, and 9 bases lay outside the gene matches. Germline CDR1 and CDR2: SGHRS and YFSETQ. The CDR3 spells CASSTLPTGDNSPLHF. The CDR3 nucleotides are TGCGCCAGCAGCACCCTCCCCACAGGGGATAATTCACCCCTCCACTTT.

The CDR3 loop reads CASSLQGLVEKLFF. CDR3 coding DNA: TGTGCCAGCAGCTTGCAGGGGCTGGTTGAAAAACTGTTTTTT. This chain uses TRBV5-8 with TRBJ1-4, with a tentative D call TRBD1 (6 bases). The CDR3 covers 14 residues. Trimming removed 1 base at V and 7 bases at J, with 11 bases between. Germline loops: CDR1 SGHTS, CDR2 YDEGEE.

The chain links TRBV5-1 to TRBJ1-1, with TRBD1 identical over 7 bases. Looked up from germline, CDR1 is SGHRS and CDR2 is YFSETQ. V was clipped by 3 bases and J by 0 bases; unmatched bases: 14. The CDR3 consists of 18 residues. CDR3 DNA: TGCGCCAGCAGCTCACCTTTAAGTTCCGGGACAGTGAACACTGAAGCTTTCTTT. Translating gives CASSSPLSSGTVNTEAFF. The whole variable domain, remainder taken from reference TRBV5-1 and TRBJ1-1, is KAGVTQTPRYLIKTRGQQVTLSCSPISGHRSVSWYQQTPGQGLQFLFEYFSETQRNKGNFPGRFSGRQFSNSRSEMNVSTLELGDSALYLCASSSPLSSGTVNTEAFFGQGTRLTVV.

The chain employs TRBV7-2 and TRBJ2-1; TRBD2 matches 7 bases. The CDR3 length is 15 residues. Trimming took 0 bases from V and 4 from J; bases not matched to a gene: 3. Germline CDR1 SGHTA, CDR2 FQGNSA. The CDR3 region has the DNA TGTGCCAGCAGCTTAGCGGGGGGGATATACAATGAGCAGTTCTTC. Translated: CASSLAGGIYNEQFF.

The chain has TRBV10-1 and TRBJ2-5; 8 positions agree with TRBD2. Germline V lookup: CDR1 WNHNN, CDR2 SYGVQD (reference sequence). CDR3 length: 15 residues. V trimming: 4 bases; J trimming: 4 bases; junction bases outside the gene matches: 8. The CDR3 DNA reads TGCGCCAGCAGTGTCGGGGGCGCGGGAGGAGAGACCCAGTACTTC. It is translated as CASSVGGAGGETQYF.

V usage is TRBV15 and J usage is TRBJ2-7; possibly TRBD2 for D (5 bases). Germline V lookup: CDR1 LNHNV, CDR2 YYDKDF (reference sequence). V lost 0 bases and J 0 bases, leaving 9 bases between the germline ends. This CDR3 comprises 15 residues. For the CDR3, the DNA is TGTGCCACCAGCAGAGAAGGCGGGTACTCCTACGAGCAGTACTTC. It specifies CATSREGGYSYEQYF.

The chain employs TRBV12-5 and TRBJ2-3; tentatively, D is TRBD2 (5 bases). The V gene lost 8 bases and the J gene lost 4 bases, with 19 bases spanning the gap. The CDR3 consists of 15 residues. Germline lookup yields CDR1 LGHNT and CDR2 FRNRAP. CDR3 amino acids: CASRVDGGGADTQYF. The CDR3 DNA reads TGTGCTAGTCGAGTAGACGGAGGCGGCGCAGATACGCAGTATTTT.

The V gene is TRBV6-1, the J gene TRBJ1-2; 8 nucleotides align to TRBD1. V shed 7 bases and J 4 bases; nucleotides not matched to a gene: 8. Looked up from germline, CDR1 is MNHNS and CDR2 is SASEGT. The CDR3 consists of 14 residues. Written as DNA, the CDR3 is TGTGCCAGCATTTCGGACAGGGACAGCTATGGCTACACCTTC. Translation: CASISDRDSYGYTF.

The CDR3 spells CASSDPGSFYGYTF. Here the CDR3 DNA reads TGTGCCAGCAGTGACCCAGGCAGCTTCTATGGCTACACCTTC. The rearrangement uses TRBV6-6 and TRBJ1-2; no definite D call. V lost 5 bases, J lost 4 bases, and 14 bases lay in between. This CDR3 region has 14 residues. Germline V CDR1 and CDR2: MNHNY, SVGAGI (reference sequence).

CDR3 amino acids: CASSPKLVSRGLYEQYF. The CDR3 DNA follows: TGTGCCAGCTCACCTAAGTTAGTAAGCAGGGGGCTATACGAGCAGTACTTC. The genes are TRBV18 and TRBJ2-7; TRBD1 aligns across 8 bases. Trimming removed 3 bases from V and 4 bases from J; junction bases left unmatched: 14. This CDR3 has 17 residues. CDR1 KGHSH and CDR2 LQKENI come from the germline V gene.